This T cell receptor (beta chain) was found in a study of shared T cell receptors in the human thymus. The CDR3 has 16 amino acids. Germline-derived CDR1 and CDR2 are LGHNA and YSLEER. V trimming: 0 bases; J trimming: 2 bases; junction bases outside the gene matches: 6. Assay: immunoSEQ multiplex PCR; the TCRdb copy retains only in-frame clones and omits some. The sample lists hundreds of thousands of clones, around 87% occurring once. Another study also made use of these data, one on human thymus T cells. From that second work: Resections that were taken during corrective heart surgery supplied the thymus tissue. Thymic TCR repertoires of unrelated people reportedly overlapped highly.

The chain couples TRBV4-3 to TRBJ2-7, with 8 bases that match TRBD1. Specimen: thymocytes. This TCR derives from a boy younger than two with a congenital heart defect. CDR3 residues: CASSQDRVTGAYEQYF. The CDR3, as DNA: TGCGCCAGCAGCCAAGATAGGGTGACAGGGGCCTACGAGCAGTACTTC.